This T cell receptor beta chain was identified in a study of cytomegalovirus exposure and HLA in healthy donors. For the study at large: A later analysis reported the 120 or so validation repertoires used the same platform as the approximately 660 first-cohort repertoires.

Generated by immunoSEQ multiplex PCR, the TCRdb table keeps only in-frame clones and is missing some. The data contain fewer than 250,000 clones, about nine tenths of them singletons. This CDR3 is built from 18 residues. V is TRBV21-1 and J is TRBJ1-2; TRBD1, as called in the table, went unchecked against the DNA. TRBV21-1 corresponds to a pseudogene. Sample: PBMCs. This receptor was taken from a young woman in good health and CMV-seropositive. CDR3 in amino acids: CASSEKPADRVANYGYTF. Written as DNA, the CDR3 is TGTGCCAGCAGCGAGAAACCCGCCGACAGGGTGGCTAACTATGGCTACACCTTC.